This is a list of T cell receptor beta chains from one sample in a study of post-analysis software for immune sequencing data. TCRdb used MiXCR to reprocess the PCR reads, holding one entry per CDR3 protein. Altogether about 460,000 distinct CDR3 sequences are present, nearly 45% being singletons, with the ten largest covering 9.5% to 13%. Source material: blood. These receptors were obtained from a girl aged 10-17 years with multiple sclerosis. The CDR3 runs from the conserved cysteine through the conserved F or W. Fields, in order: J gene, clone size, V gene, D gene, CDR3 DNA, CDR3 protein. The D gene is left open where the match is weak. Not every row has a clone size; where given, it reads once, few, many or a size class.

>TRBJ2-4|.|TRBV28|TRBD1
TGTGCCGGCAGTTCCCCTCCGGGACAGAAAAACATTCAGTACTTC
CAGSSPPGQKNIQYF
>TRBJ1-1|.|TRBV29-1|.
TGCGCTGGGGGAGGGGCCCATTCCGGAGCTTTCTTT
CAGGGAHSGAFF
>TRBJ1-6|.|TRBV7-6|TRBD1
TGTGCCAGCAGCTTAGACAGGGGATCCAATTCACCCCTCCACTTT
CASSLDRGSNSPLHF
>TRBJ1-2|.|TRBV27|.
TGTGCCAGCAGTACGACTACCGGGACACACTATGGCTACACCTTC
CASSTTTGTHYGYTF
>TRBJ1-5|.|TRBV29-1|.
TGCAGCGTTGTGCCGGGGGCGGATGGCAATCAGCCCCAGCATTTT
CSVVPGADGNQPQHF
>TRBJ2-7|few|TRBV29-1|.
TGCAGCGTTCAGCAGGACGGGTACGAGCAGTACTTC
CSVQQDGYEQYF
>TRBJ2-3|few|TRBV7-8|.
TGTGCCAGCAGCTTAGGAAAAGGGGATACGCAGTATTTT
CASSLGKGDTQYF
>TRBJ2-7|once|TRBV7-9|.
TGTGCCAGCAGCCCAAAGCCCGGGAGCTCCTACAATGAGCAGTACTTC
CASSPKPGSSYNEQYF
>TRBJ2-7|.|TRBV28|TRBD2
TGTGCCAGCAGTAAGTTAGCGGGAGGGCCCTACGAGCAGTACTTC
CASSKLAGGPYEQYF
>TRBJ1-2|.|TRBV29-1|TRBD1
TGCAGCGTTGGTGGACAGGAGCTCTATGGCTACACCTTC
CSVGGQELYGYTF
>TRBJ2-7|.|TRBV20-1|TRBD2
TGCAGTGTTAGAACAGCGGGAGGACCCTACGAGCGGTACTTC
CSVRTAGGPYERYF
>TRBJ2-3|few|TRBV6-5|TRBD2
TGTGCCAGCAGGGCTGTAGCGGGAGAAGGAGATACGCAGTATTTT
CASRAVAGEGDTQYF
>TRBJ1-1|.|TRBV5-1|.
TGCGCCAGCAGCTTGGCCGGGACGGAGACTGGAGCTTTCTTT
CASSLAGTETGAFF